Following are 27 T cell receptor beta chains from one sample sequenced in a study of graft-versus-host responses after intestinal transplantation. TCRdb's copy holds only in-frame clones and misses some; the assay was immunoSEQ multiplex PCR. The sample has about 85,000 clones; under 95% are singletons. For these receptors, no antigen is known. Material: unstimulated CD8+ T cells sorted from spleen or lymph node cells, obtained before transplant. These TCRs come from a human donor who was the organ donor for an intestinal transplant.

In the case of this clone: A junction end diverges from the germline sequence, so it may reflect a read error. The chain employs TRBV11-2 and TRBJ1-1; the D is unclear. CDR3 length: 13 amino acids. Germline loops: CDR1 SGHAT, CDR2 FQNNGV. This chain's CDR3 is CASSSFLNTEAFF. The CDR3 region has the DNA TGTGCCAGCAGCTCCTTCTTGAATACTGAAGCTTTCTTT.

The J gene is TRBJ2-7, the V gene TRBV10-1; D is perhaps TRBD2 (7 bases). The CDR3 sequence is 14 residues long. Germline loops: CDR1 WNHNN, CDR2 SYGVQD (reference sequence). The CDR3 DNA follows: TGCGCAAACTCCCAGGGGACTAACTCCTACGAGCAGTACTTC. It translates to CANSQGTNSYEQYF.

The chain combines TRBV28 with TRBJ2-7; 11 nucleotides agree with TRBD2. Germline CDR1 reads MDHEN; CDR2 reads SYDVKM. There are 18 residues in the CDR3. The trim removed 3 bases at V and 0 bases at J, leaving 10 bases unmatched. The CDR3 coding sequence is TGTGCCAGCAGTTTTCACGGACTAGCGGGCGACTTCTCCTACGAGCAGTACTTC. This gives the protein CASSFHGLAGDFSYEQYF.

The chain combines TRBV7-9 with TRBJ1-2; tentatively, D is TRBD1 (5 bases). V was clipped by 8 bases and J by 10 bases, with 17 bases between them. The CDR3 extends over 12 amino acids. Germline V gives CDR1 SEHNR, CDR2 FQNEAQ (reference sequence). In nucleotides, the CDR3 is TGTGCCAGCGGGGCTGCTTGGGGGGACTACACCTTC. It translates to CASGAAWGDYTF.

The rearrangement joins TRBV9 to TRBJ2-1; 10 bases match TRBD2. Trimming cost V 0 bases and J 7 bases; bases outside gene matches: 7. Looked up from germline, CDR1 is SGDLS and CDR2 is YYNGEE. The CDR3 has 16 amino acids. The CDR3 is CASSVETSGIGNEQFF. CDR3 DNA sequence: TGTGCCAGCAGCGTAGAAACTAGCGGGATAGGGAATGAGCAGTTCTTC.

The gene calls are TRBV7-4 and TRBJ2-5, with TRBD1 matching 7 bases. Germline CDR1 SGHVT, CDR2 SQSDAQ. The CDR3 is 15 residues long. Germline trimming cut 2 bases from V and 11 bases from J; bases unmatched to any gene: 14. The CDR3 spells CASSLHSGGSYEQYF. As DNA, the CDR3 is TGTGCCAGCAGCTTACACTCAGGGGGTTCGTATGAGCAGTACTTC.

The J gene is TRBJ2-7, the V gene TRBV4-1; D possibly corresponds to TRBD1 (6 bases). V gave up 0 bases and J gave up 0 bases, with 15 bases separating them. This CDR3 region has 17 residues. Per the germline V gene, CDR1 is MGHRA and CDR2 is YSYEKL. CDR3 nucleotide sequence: TGCGCCAGCAGCCAAGAGGATTTAGGGACATTCTCCTACGAGCAGTACTTC. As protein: CASSQEDLGTFSYEQYF.

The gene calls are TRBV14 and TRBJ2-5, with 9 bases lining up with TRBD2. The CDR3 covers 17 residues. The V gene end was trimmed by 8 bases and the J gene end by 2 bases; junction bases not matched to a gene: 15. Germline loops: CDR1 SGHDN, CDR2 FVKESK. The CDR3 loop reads CASCPSGIRLGQETQYF. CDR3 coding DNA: TGTGCCAGCTGTCCTAGCGGGATTCGATTGGGTCAAGAGACCCAGTACTTC.

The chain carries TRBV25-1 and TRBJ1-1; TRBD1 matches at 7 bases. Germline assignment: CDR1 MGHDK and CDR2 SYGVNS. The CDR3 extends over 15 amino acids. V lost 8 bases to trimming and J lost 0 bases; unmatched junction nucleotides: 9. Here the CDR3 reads CASVDRDPMNTEAFF. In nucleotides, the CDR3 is TGTGCCAGCGTAGACAGGGATCCCATGAACACTGAAGCTTTCTTT.

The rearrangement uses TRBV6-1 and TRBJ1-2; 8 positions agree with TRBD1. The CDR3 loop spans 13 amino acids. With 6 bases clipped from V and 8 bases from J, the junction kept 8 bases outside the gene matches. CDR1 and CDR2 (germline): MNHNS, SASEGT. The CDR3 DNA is TGTGCCAGCAGCTACCCGGGACAGGCGGGCTACACCTTC. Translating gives CASSYPGQAGYTF.

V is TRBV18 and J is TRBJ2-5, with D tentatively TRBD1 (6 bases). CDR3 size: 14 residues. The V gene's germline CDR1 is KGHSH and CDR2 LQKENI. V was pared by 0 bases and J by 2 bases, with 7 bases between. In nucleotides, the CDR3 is TGTGCCAGCTCACCACCGGACAGACAAGAGACCCAGTACTTC. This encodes CASSPPDRQETQYF.

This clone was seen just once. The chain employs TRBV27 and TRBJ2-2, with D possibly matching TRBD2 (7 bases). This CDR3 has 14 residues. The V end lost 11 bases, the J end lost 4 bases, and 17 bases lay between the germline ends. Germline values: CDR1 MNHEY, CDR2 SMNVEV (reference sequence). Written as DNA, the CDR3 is TGTGCCGAAGGGGGGACTATAATCACCGGGGAGCTGTTTTTT. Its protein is CAEGGTIITGELFF.

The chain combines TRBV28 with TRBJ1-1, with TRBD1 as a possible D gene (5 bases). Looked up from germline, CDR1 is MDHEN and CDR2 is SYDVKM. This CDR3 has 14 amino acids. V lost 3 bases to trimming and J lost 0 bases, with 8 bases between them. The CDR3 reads CASSFLQVNTEAFF. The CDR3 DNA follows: TGTGCCAGCAGTTTTCTACAGGTGAACACTGAAGCTTTCTTT.

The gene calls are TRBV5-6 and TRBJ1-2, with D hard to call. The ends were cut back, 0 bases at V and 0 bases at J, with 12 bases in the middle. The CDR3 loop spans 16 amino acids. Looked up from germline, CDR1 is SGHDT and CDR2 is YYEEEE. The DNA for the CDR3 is TGTGCCAGCAGCTTGGTCTCCGGAACCACTAACTATGGCTACACCTTC. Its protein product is CASSLVSGTTNYGYTF.

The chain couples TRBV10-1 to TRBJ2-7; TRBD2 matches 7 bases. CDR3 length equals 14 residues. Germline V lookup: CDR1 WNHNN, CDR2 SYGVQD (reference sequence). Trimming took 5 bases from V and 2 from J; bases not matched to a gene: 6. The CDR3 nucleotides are TGCGCCAGCAGTTTTAGCGGGCCCCCCTACGAGCAGTACTTC. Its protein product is CASSFSGPPYEQYF.

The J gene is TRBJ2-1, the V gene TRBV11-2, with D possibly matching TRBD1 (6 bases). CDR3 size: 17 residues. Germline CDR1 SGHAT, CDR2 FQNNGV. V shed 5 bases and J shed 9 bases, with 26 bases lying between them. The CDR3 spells CASSPIPGAGVSGEQFF. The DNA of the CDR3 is TGTGCCAGCAGCCCCATCCCCGGGGCAGGGGTATCGGGTGAGCAGTTCTTC.

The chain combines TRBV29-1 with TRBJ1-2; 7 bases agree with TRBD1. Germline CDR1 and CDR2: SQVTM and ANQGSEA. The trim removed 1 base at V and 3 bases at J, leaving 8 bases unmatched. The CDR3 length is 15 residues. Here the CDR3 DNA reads TGCAGCGTTGAAGGGCTGGAGGGGGCGGACTATGGCTACACCTTC. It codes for CSVEGLEGADYGYTF.

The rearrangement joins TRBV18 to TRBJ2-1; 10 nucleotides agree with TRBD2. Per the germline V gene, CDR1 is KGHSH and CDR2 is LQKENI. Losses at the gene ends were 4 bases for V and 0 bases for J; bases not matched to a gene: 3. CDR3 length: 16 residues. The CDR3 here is CASSRLAGVSYNEQFF. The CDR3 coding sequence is TGTGCCAGCTCACGCCTAGCGGGAGTCTCCTACAATGAGCAGTTCTTC.

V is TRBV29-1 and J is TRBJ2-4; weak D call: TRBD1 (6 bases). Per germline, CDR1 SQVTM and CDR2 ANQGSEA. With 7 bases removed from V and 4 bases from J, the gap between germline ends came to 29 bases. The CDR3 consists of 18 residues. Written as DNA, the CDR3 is TGCAGCGCACGGCACTCTACCGGGACAAAGGAGAGAAAAAACATTCAGTACTTC. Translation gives CSARHSTGTKERKNIQYF. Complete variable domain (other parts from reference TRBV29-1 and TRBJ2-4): SAVISQKPSRDICQRGTSLTIQCQVDSQVTMMFWYRQQPGQSLTLIATANQGSEATYESGFVIDKFPISRPNLTFSTLTVSNMSPEDSSIYLCSARHSTGTKERKNIQYFGAGTRLSVL.

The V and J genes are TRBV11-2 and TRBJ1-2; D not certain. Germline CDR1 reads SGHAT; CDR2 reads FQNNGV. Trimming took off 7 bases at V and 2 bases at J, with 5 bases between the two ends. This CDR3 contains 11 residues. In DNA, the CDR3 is TGTGCCAGCACCGGGAACTATGGCTACACCTTC. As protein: CASTGNYGYTF. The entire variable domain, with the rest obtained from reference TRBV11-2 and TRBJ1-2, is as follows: EAGVAQSPRYKIIEKRQSVAFWCNPISGHATLYWYQQILGQGPKLLIQFQNNGVVDDSQLPKDRFSAERLKGVDSTLKIQPAKLEDSAVYLCASTGNYGYTFGSGTRLTVV.

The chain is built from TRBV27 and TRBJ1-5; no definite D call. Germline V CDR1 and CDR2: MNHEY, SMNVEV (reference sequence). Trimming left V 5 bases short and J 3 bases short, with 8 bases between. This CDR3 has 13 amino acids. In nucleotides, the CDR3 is TGTGCCAGCAGTCGGCAGATCAATCAGCCCCAGCATTTT. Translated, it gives CASSRQINQPQHF.

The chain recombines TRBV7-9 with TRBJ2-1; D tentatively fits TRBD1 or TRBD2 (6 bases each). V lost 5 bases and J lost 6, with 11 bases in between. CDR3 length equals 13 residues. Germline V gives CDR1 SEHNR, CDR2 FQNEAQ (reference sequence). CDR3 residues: CASSIGGTNEQFF. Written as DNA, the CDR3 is TGTGCCAGCAGCATAGGGGGGACCAATGAGCAGTTCTTC.

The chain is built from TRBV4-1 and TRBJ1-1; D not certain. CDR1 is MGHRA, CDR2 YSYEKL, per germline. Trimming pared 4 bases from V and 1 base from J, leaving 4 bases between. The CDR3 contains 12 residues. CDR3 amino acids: CASSPGNTEAFF. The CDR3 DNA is TGCGCCAGCAGCCCAGGGAACACTGAAGCTTTCTTT.

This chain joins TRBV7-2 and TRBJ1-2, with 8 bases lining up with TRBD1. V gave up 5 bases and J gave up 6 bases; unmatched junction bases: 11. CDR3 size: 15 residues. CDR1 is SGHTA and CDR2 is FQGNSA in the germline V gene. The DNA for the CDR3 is TGTGCCAGCAGCATGTACGGGACAGGAAAGGATGGCTACACCTTC. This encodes CASSMYGTGKDGYTF.

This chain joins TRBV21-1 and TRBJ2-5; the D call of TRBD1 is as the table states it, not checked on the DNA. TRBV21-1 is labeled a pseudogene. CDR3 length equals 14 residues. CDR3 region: CASSKGDRGETQYF. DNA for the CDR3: TGTGCCAGCAGCAAAGGGGACAGGGGAGAGACCCAGTACTTC.

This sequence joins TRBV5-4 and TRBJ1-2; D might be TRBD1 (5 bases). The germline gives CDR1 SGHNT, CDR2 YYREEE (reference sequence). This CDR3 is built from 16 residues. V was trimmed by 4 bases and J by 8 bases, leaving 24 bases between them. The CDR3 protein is CASSGPLGGGYEGYTF. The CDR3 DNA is TGTGCCAGCAGCGGCCCCCTTGGCGGGGGATACGAGGGCTACACCTTC.

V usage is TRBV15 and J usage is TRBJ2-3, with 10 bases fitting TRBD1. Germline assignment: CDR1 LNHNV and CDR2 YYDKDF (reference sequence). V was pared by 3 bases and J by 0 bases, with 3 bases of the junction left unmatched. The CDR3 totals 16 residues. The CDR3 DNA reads TGTGCCACCAGCAGCTGGACAGGGGGTAGCACAGATACGCAGTATTTT. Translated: CATSSWTGGSTDTQYF. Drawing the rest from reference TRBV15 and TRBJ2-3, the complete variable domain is DAMVIQNPRYQVTQFGKPVTLSCSQTLNHNVMYWYQQKSSQAPKLLFHYYDKDFNNEADTPDNFQSRRPNTSFCFLDIRSPGLGDTAMYLCATSSWTGGSTDTQYFGPGTRLTVL.